One sample yielded the 30 T cell receptor beta chains listed below, sequenced in a study of T-cell memory formation after mild COVID-19. TCRdb passed the 5' RACE reads through MiXCR, listing each CDR3 protein once. This sample carries about 350,000 distinct CDR3 sequences, more than 20% of them seen once, and the ten largest clones take around 23%. Sequences were obtained from PBMCs or a T cell subset sorted from them (not recorded which). All receptors derive from a man aged 18 to 30 who had mild COVID-19 (a few samples of this study predate the infection). Cell type and time point are not known.

The chain combines TRBV9 with TRBJ2-3; D unresolved. Germline V gene sequence: CDR1 SGDLS, CDR2 YYNGEE. The CDR3 has 13 residues. V was shortened by 2 bases and J by 6 bases, with 10 bases between the two germline ends. DNA for the CDR3: TGTGCCAGCAGCGTGACTGTACCTGATACGCAGTATTTT. It specifies CASSVTVPDTQYF. The complete variable domain, with remaining parts taken from reference TRBV9 and TRBJ2-3, reads DSGVTQTPKHLITATGQRVTLRCSPRSGDLSVYWYQQSLDQGLQFLIQYYNGEERAKGNILERFSAQQFPDLHSELNLSSLELGDSALYFCASSVTVPDTQYFGPGTRLTVL.

The chain carries TRBV20-1 and TRBJ2-3; TRBD2 agrees at 10 bases. The trim removed 4 bases at V and 6 bases at J, leaving 7 bases unmatched. Germline V gene sequence: CDR1 DFQATT, CDR2 SNEGSKA (reference sequence). The length of the CDR3 is 14 residues. CDR3 DNA sequence: TGCAGTGCTAAAGCGGGGGGGCCCTCGGATACGCAGTATTTT. Encoded protein: CSAKAGGPSDTQYF.

This clonotype has more than one count but fewer than ten. The J gene is TRBJ2-5, the V gene TRBV7-9, with a weak D call TRBD2 (6 bases). The CDR3 length is 14 residues. The V gene's germline CDR1 is SEHNR and CDR2 FQNEAQ (reference sequence). Deletions cut 5 bases from V and 4 bases from J, with 14 bases between. The CDR3 coding sequence is TGTGCCAGCAGCCAGGAGGGCCTTCCAGAGACCCAGTACTTC. This codes for CASSQEGLPETQYF.

V is TRBV3-1 and J is TRBJ1-2; perhaps TRBD1 as D (5 bases). Per germline, CDR1 LGHDT and CDR2 YNNKEL (reference sequence). The V end was cut by 3 bases, the J end by 10 bases, with 9 bases between. The CDR3 sequence is 11 residues long. CDR3 in DNA: TGTGCCAGCAGCCACCGGGGGGACTACACCTTC. Translated, it gives CASSHRGDYTF.

The chain couples TRBV30 to TRBJ2-7, with D uncertain. The CDR3 totals 14 residues. The germline V gene has CDR1 GTSNPN and CDR2 SVGIG (reference sequence). V was cut by 0 bases and J by 0 bases, with 9 bases left in between. Here the CDR3 DNA reads TGTGCCTGGAGTGTTCAGGTGAGCTCCTACGAGCAGTACTTC. The encoded protein is CAWSVQVSSYEQYF.

Only a few counts were recorded for this clonotype. The CDR3: CAISETDLYNEQFF. CDR3 DNA sequence: TGTGCCATCAGTGAGACGGACCTGTACAATGAGCAGTTCTTC. The chain is built from TRBV10-3 and TRBJ2-1, with D uncertain. This CDR3 contains 14 residues. The germline CDR1 and CDR2 sequences are ENHRY and SYGVKD. V was clipped by 2 bases and J by 4 bases, with 9 bases between them.

The table lists this clonotype with a few counts. The chain is built from TRBV12-3 or TRBV12-4 and TRBJ2-7; D is possibly TRBD2 (6 bases). This CDR3 comprises 17 residues. V lost 5 bases and J lost 5, with 25 bases in between. CDR3 coding DNA: TGTGCCAGCAGTCGTCGGGGCGGGGACGCCTCTTCCCACGAGCAGTACTTC. Encoded protein: CASSRRGGDASSHEQYF.

This clonotype was counted only a few times. This chain uses TRBV10-3 with TRBJ1-1; D unclear. V lost 4 bases and J 0 bases, leaving 6 bases between the germline ends. The CDR3 consists of 13 residues. Germline V gene lookup returns CDR1 ENHRY and CDR2 SYGVKD. The CDR3 nucleotides are TGTGCCATCAGTGGTTGGATGAACACTGAAGCTTTCTTT. It specifies CAISGWMNTEAFF.

This clonotype has only a few counts. The chain employs TRBV7-8 and TRBJ2-7, with D possibly matching TRBD1 (6 bases). The CDR3 has 15 amino acids. In germline, CDR1 is SGHVS, CDR2 FQNEAQ. V was trimmed by 1 base and J by 2 bases, leaving 12 bases between them. CDR3: CASSLDKGVAYEQYV. In DNA form, the CDR3 reads TGTGCCAGCAGCTTAGACAAGGGGGTCGCCTACGAGCAGTACGTC.

The sample holds a few counts of this clonotype. The chain is built from TRBV29-1 and TRBJ2-5, with no clear D. Deletions cut 1 base from V and 6 bases from J, with 12 bases between. The CDR3 sequence is 13 residues long. The V gene's germline CDR1 is SQVTM and CDR2 ANQGSEA. The CDR3 protein is CSVEGRFGKTQYF. The CDR3 DNA follows: TGCAGCGTTGAAGGACGGTTCGGAAAGACCCAGTACTTC. The variable domain in full, completed from reference TRBV29-1 and TRBJ2-5, reads SAVISQKPSRDICQRGTSLTIQCQVDSQVTMMFWYRQQPGQSLTLIATANQGSEATYESGFVIDKFPISRPNLTFSTLTVSNMSPEDSSIYLCSVEGRFGKTQYFGPGTRLLVL.

The gene calls are TRBV3-1 and TRBJ1-1; D call uncertain. Germline V gene lookup returns CDR1 LGHDT and CDR2 YNNKEL (reference sequence). The CDR3 runs 13 residues. The V end lost 0 bases, the J end lost 11 bases, and 13 bases lay between the germline ends. The CDR3 sequence is CASSQDRRARAFF. CDR3 bases: TGTGCCAGCAGCCAAGATAGGAGGGCGAGGGCTTTCTTT.

The V and J genes are TRBV6-5 and TRBJ2-7; 12 bases fit TRBD1. The germline V gene has CDR1 MNHEY and CDR2 SVGAGI. V was pared by 2 bases and J by 4 bases, with 9 bases of the junction left unmatched. The length of the CDR3 is 17 residues. CDR3 sequence (DNA): TGTGCCAGCAGTTACGCAACCGGGACAGGGGGCGCGTACGAGCAGTACTTC. This codes for CASSYATGTGGAYEQYF.

The chain recombines TRBV7-8 with TRBJ1-2; 7 bases map to TRBD1. The germline CDR1 and CDR2 sequences are SGHVS and FQNEAQ. Trimming removed 5 bases from V and 3 bases from J; junction bases left unmatched: 12. The CDR3 loop spans 16 amino acids. The CDR3 spells CASSRAEGARDYGYTF. In nucleotides, the CDR3 is TGTGCCAGCAGCCGCGCGGAGGGGGCGCGGGACTATGGCTACACCTTC.

The rearrangement joins TRBV12-3 or TRBV12-4 to TRBJ1-5, with TRBD1 matching over 7 bases. Trimming removed 7 bases from V and 6 bases from J; junction bases left unmatched: 6. This CDR3 has 13 amino acids. For the CDR3, the DNA is TGTGCCAGCACGACAGGGACGGGTCAGCCCCAGCATTTT. Translation: CASTTGTGQPQHF.

Only a few counts were recorded for this clonotype. J is TRBJ2-2 and V is TRBV6-2 or TRBV6-3; 8 nucleotides line up with TRBD1. The CDR3 runs 14 residues. The junction had 7 bases not matched to a gene; V was cut back by 7 bases and J by 6 bases. Germline V gene lookup returns CDR1 MNHEY and CDR2 SVGEGT. The CDR3 reads CASKQDRDAGELFF. DNA of the CDR3: TGTGCCAGCAAGCAGGACAGGGATGCCGGGGAGCTGTTTTTT.

The chain carries TRBV12-3 or TRBV12-4 and TRBJ2-1; D gene ambiguous. Trimming removed 3 bases at V and 7 bases at J, with 7 bases between. The CDR3 runs to 12 residues. The CDR3 loop reads CASSFHGNEQFF. Written as DNA, the CDR3 is TGTGCCAGCAGTTTCCACGGTAATGAGCAGTTCTTC.

The J gene is TRBJ1-4, the V gene TRBV20-1, with a possible D match to TRBD1 (6 bases). Trimming cost V 3 bases and J 4 bases, with 12 bases left between them. Per germline, CDR1 DFQATT and CDR2 SNEGSKA (reference sequence). This CDR3 contains 14 residues. CDR3 amino acids: CSARPGGGNEKLFF. The CDR3 coding sequence is TGCAGTGCTAGGCCCGGGGGCGGTAATGAAAAACTGTTTTTT.

The chain's CDR3 is CASSQAQGANTQYF. The CDR3 DNA is TGTGCCAGCAGCCAAGCACAGGGGGCAAATACGCAGTATTTT. The chain recombines TRBV14 with TRBJ2-3, with 9 bases aligning to TRBD1. CDR1 is SGHDN, CDR2 FVKESK, per germline. V was pared by 1 base and J by 7 bases, with 3 bases of the junction left unmatched. The CDR3 extends over 14 amino acids.

The J gene is TRBJ1-4, the V gene TRBV12-3 or TRBV12-4; D unresolved. The CDR3 totals 12 residues. V gave up 3 bases and J gave up 5 bases, with 4 bases separating them. The CDR3 region has the DNA TGTGCCAGCAGTTTTGGGAATGAAAAACTGTTTTTT. This sequence encodes CASSFGNEKLFF.

This clonotype was observed many times. The V and J genes are TRBV29-1 and TRBJ2-5; D ambiguous. There are 12 residues in the CDR3. Germline CDR1 SQVTM, CDR2 ANQGSEA. The V end was cut by 4 bases, the J end by 3 bases, with 9 bases between. The CDR3 region is CSVVSSKETQYF. In nucleotides, the CDR3 is TGCAGCGTTGTATCCAGCAAAGAGACCCAGTACTTC.

The table lists this clonotype with a few counts. The chain has TRBV6-2 or TRBV6-3 and TRBJ1-5; D is unresolved. V lost 6 bases and J lost 4, with 7 bases in between. Germline V gives CDR1 MNHEY, CDR2 SVGEGT. The CDR3 sequence is 12 residues long. The DNA of the CDR3 is TGTGCCAGCAGGAGACCGAATCAGCCCCAGCATTTT. Translation gives CASRRPNQPQHF.

The chain carries TRBV7-9 and TRBJ1-2; TRBD1 aligns across 8 bases. The CDR3 is made up of 14 amino acids. The junction had 6 bases not matched to a gene; V was cut back by 6 bases and J by 3 bases. Germline values: CDR1 SEHNR, CDR2 FQNEAQ (reference sequence). Written as DNA, the CDR3 is TGTGCCAGCAGATCCGGACAGGGAGACTATGGCTACACCTTC. Its translation is CASRSGQGDYGYTF.

The gene calls are TRBV28 and TRBJ2-5; TRBD2 matches at 10 bases. The length of the CDR3 is 15 residues. Germline assignment: CDR1 MDHEN and CDR2 SYDVKM. The V segment lost 6 bases and the J segment 3 bases; nucleotides outside the gene matches: 7. The CDR3 sequence is CASREAGGPEETQYF. Here the CDR3 DNA reads TGTGCCAGCAGAGAAGCGGGGGGGCCGGAAGAGACCCAGTACTTC. Based on the CDR3 plus reference TRBV28 and TRBJ2-5, the full variable domain is DVKVTQSSRYLVKRTGEKVFLECVQDMDHENMFWYRQDPGLGLRLIYFSYDVKMKEKGDIPEGYSVSREKKERFSLILESASTNQTSMYLCASREAGGPEETQYFGPGTRLLVL.

This clonotype was observed a few times. The chain joins TRBV4-3 to TRBJ1-4; D unclear. The V and J ends lost 0 bases and 0 bases respectively, with 5 bases between them. Germline V gene sequence: CDR1 LGHNA, CDR2 YSLEER. The length of the CDR3 is 15 residues. The CDR3 loop is CASSQEYATNEKLFF. The CDR3 nucleotides read TGCGCCAGCAGCCAAGAGTACGCAACTAATGAAAAACTGTTTTTT.

The chain recombines TRBV20-1 with TRBJ2-3, with a weak D call TRBD2 (5 bases). Trimming left V 0 bases short and J 2 bases short, with 9 bases between. Germline V lookup: CDR1 DFQATT, CDR2 SNEGSKA (reference sequence). This CDR3 is built from 14 residues. This chain's CDR3 is CSAREVSDTDTQYF. The CDR3 bases are TGCAGTGCTAGAGAGGTTAGCGACACAGATACGCAGTATTTT.

This clonotype was counted between two and nine times. V gene TRBV6-1 combines with J gene TRBJ1-6; 10 nucleotides match TRBD1. CDR1 MNHNS and CDR2 SASEGT come from the germline V gene. The J segment lost 10 bases and the V segment lost 6 bases, leaving 6 bases of the junction unmatched. The CDR3 loop spans 14 amino acids. The CDR3 DNA follows: TGTGCCAGCAGCACCTGGGACAGGGGCTCACCCCTCCACTTT. Translating gives CASSTWDRGSPLHF.

This CDR3 reads CASSSPFGEQYV. The CDR3, as DNA: TGTGCCAGCAGTAGCCCCTTTGGAGAGCAGTACGTC. V usage is TRBV27 and J usage is TRBJ2-7; D call uncertain. The CDR3 consists of 12 residues. Germline CDR1 MNHEY, CDR2 SMNVEV (reference sequence). The V end lost 5 bases, the J end lost 7 bases, and 12 bases lay between the germline ends.

This clonotype was counted many times. The rearrangement links TRBV9 to TRBJ1-1, with D possibly matching TRBD1 (6 bases). Germline-derived CDR1 and CDR2 are SGDLS and YYNGEE. The CDR3 is made up of 13 amino acids. The ends were cut back, 4 bases at V and 1 base at J, with 8 bases in the middle. CDR3 sequence (DNA): TGTGCCAGCAGCCAACAGGGGAACACTGAAGCTTTCTTT. Residues: CASSQQGNTEAFF.

This clonotype occurred a few times. J is TRBJ1-1 and V is TRBV5-1, with TRBD1 matching over 11 bases. From germline, CDR1 is SGHRS and CDR2 YFSETQ. Trimming at V came to 3 bases and at J to 11 bases, leaving 15 bases not matched to a gene. CDR3 length: 16 amino acids. CDR3 DNA: TGCGCCAGCAGCTCGTACCATGGACAGGGGGCCGAGGACGCTTTCTTT. Its protein product is CASSSYHGQGAEDAFF. The complete variable domain, with remaining parts taken from reference TRBV5-1 and TRBJ1-1, reads KAGVTQTPRYLIKTRGQQVTLSCSPISGHRSVSWYQQTPGQGLQFLFEYFSETQRNKGNFPGRFSGRQFSNSRSEMNVSTLELGDSALYLCASSSYHGQGAEDAFFGQGTRLTVV.

This clonotype was counted at least ten times. The V gene is TRBV7-9, the J gene TRBJ2-5; D perhaps matches TRBD1 (5 bases). Germline assignment: CDR1 SEHNR and CDR2 FQNEAQ (reference sequence). Between the trimmed V and J ends, which lost 4 bases and 10 bases, there was a span of 10 bases. This CDR3 comprises 11 residues. In nucleotides, the CDR3 is TGTGCCAGCAGCTGGCAAGGGGTCCAGTACTTC. This translates into CASSWQGVQYF.